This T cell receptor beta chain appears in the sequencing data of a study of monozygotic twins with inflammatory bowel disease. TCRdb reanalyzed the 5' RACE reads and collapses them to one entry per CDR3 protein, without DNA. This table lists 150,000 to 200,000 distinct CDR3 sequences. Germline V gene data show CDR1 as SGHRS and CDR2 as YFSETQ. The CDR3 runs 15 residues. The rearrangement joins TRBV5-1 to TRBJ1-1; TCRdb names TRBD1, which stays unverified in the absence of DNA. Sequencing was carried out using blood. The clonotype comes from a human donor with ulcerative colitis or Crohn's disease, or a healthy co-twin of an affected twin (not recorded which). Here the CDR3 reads CASSLLTDMNTEAFF.